A single sample gave rise to the 5 T cell receptor beta chains below, sequenced in a study of blood T cell repertoires in COVID-19. Measured with immunoSEQ multiplex PCR; TCRdb has only the in-frame clones, and not every one. The table includes 130,000 to 150,000 clones, 70% to 85% detected once. Sequenced material: peripheral blood. The receptors shown here come from an elderly woman in a cohort sampled during active or convalescent COVID-19.

The V and J genes are TRBV5-6 and TRBJ2-7; 10 bases line up with TRBD1. The CDR3 covers 14 residues. Germline lookup yields CDR1 SGHDT and CDR2 YYEEEE. The trim removed 5 bases at V and 0 bases at J, leaving 2 bases unmatched. The CDR3 DNA is TGTGCCAGCAGAAGGACAGGGGGCTCCTACGAGCAGTACGTC. This translates into CASRRTGGSYEQYV.

The V call is TRBV28, the J call TRBJ2-2, with TRBD1 as a possible D gene (5 bases). CDR3 length: 13 amino acids. The V end lost 5 bases, the J end lost 6 bases, and 10 bases lay between the germline ends. The germline CDR1 and CDR2 sequences are MDHEN and SYDVKM. CDR3 protein: CASSLDSPGELFF. The CDR3 region has the DNA TGTGCCAGCAGTCTCGACAGCCCCGGGGAGCTGTTTTTT.

This clone was seen just once. The chain recombines TRBV23-1 with TRBJ2-5; a weak D match, TRBD2 (6 bases). TRBV23-1 is an ORF for which the function is uncertain. This CDR3 is 15 amino acids long. V was cut by 1 base and J by 5 bases, with 14 bases left in between. CDR3 nucleotides: TGCGCCAGCAGTCAATTTGGAGGGGCTGAGGAGACCCAGTACTTC. Its translation: CASSQFGGAEETQYF.

This chain connects TRBV28 to TRBJ2-1, with 11 bases aligning to TRBD2. The germline V gene has CDR1 MDHEN and CDR2 SYDVKM. CDR3 length equals 17 residues. V shed 5 bases and J 1 base; nucleotides not matched to a gene: 7. The DNA of the CDR3 is TGTGCCAGCAGTCCCAGGGGACTAGCGGTTTCCTACAATGAGCAGTTCTTC. This translates into CASSPRGLAVSYNEQFF.

This clone has only a few counts. The genes are TRBV7-6 and TRBJ2-1; 12 nucleotides line up with TRBD2. The junction had 4 bases not matched to a gene; V was cut back by 4 bases and J by 6 bases. The CDR3 sequence is 15 residues long. The germline V gene has CDR1 SGHVS and CDR2 FNYEAQ. CDR3 bases: TGTGCCAGCAGCTCCCTAGCGGGGGGGGGCAATGAGCAGTTCTTC. This codes for CASSSLAGGGNEQFF.